A selection of T cell receptor beta chains follows, all from one sample in a study of CD8 T cells in ankylosing spondylitis. TCRdb used MiXCR to reprocess the 5' RACE reads, holding one entry per CDR3 protein. Among 190,000 or so distinct CDR3 sequences listed, more than 10% were seen once. The sample consisted of blood, either unsorted or a sorted T cell fraction (not recorded which). These receptors were taken from a male donor with ankylosing spondylitis or in good health (not recorded which). The CDR3 runs from the conserved cysteine through the conserved F or W. A D gene is named only where the DNA matches it firmly. Expanded clones get a size class; other rows say once, few or many, or leave the size out.

V	D	size	J	CDR3	DNA
TRBV12-3/TRBV12-4	TRBD1	NA	TRBJ2-7	CASSLNKTGDPWEQYF	TGTGCCAGCAGTTTAAATAAGACAGGGGATCCTTGGGAGCAGTACTTC
TRBV7-9	NA	few	TRBJ2-1	CASTTPQAYNEQFF	TGTGCCAGCACCACACCACAGGCCTACAATGAGCAGTTCTTC
TRBV7-2	NA	NA	TRBJ1-2	CASTLTQTLSILYTF	TGTGCCAGCACCCTCACCCAGACCCTAAGCATCCTCTACACCTTC
TRBV5-1	TRBD2	few	TRBJ2-2	CASSLDWTSGRQAGELFF	TGCGCCAGCAGCTTGGACTGGACTAGCGGGAGACAAGCCGGGGAGCTGTTTTTT
TRBV25-1	TRBD1	NA	TRBJ2-7	CASGGTGYYEQYF	TGTGCCAGCGGGGGGACAGGATACTACGAGCAGTACTTC
TRBV5-6	TRBD1	few	TRBJ2-5	CASSLDRVIQETQYF	TGTGCCAGCAGTCTGGACAGGGTAATCCAAGAGACCCAGTACTTC
TRBV24-1	NA	medium-sized	TRBJ2-1	CATSVGPSNEQFF	TGTGCCACCTCGGTGGGGCCCTCCAATGAGCAGTTCTTC
TRBV9	TRBD2	few	TRBJ2-1	CASSLAGGRPGGNEQFF	TGTGCCAGCAGCCTAGCGGGAGGGCGCCCCGGGGGCAATGAGCAGTTCTTC
TRBV20-1	TRBD1	many	TRBJ2-7	CSARVQGSYEQYF	TGCAGTGCTAGAGTACAGGGGTCCTACGAGCAGTACTTC
TRBV7-8	NA	few	TRBJ2-1	CGSGAGTSYNEQFF	TGTGGCTCGGGTGCCGGGACCTCCTACAATGAGCAGTTCTTC
TRBV29-1	TRBD2	few	TRBJ2-3	CSVGGGGPPDTQYF	TGCAGCGTTGGGGGCGGGGGACCCCCAGATACGCAGTATTTT
TRBV5-1	TRBD1	few	TRBJ1-4	CASSQIRGTGEEKLFF	TGCGCCAGCAGCCAAATCCGAGGGACAGGGGAGGAAAAACTGTTTTTT
TRBV29-1	NA	NA	TRBJ2-7	CSVEADSSYEQYF	TGCAGCGTTGAGGCCGACAGCTCCTACGAGCAGTACTTC
TRBV4-2	TRBD2	few	TRBJ2-1	CASSWTSGPGDYNEQFF	TGTGCCAGCAGCTGGACTAGCGGGCCGGGGGACTACAATGAGCAGTTCTTC
TRBV6-1	NA	few	TRBJ2-3	CASSDTRGGTDTQYF	TGTGCCAGCAGTGATACAAGGGGCGGCACAGATACGCAGTATTTT
TRBV4-1	NA	few	TRBJ2-3	CASSQDSPFSTDTQYF	TGCGCCAGCAGCCAAGACTCGCCGTTCAGCACAGATACGCAGTATTTT